These 23 T cell receptor beta chains were sequenced from one sample in a study of T cell responses to AZD1222 COVID-19 vaccine. Sequenced by immunoSEQ multiplex PCR; TCRdb stores in-frame clones only, minus some. The top ten clones hold more than 4.5% of a sample with over 130,000 clones, roughly 92% of them seen once. This specimen consisted of peripheral blood, obtained on day 0 of AZD1222 vaccination. The receptors stem from an adult in good health.

The chain uses TRBV7-8 and TRBJ1-2; TRBD1 is a possible D gene (5 bases). The CDR3 consists of 14 residues. Trimming took 2 bases from V and 8 from J, leaving 15 bases between them. Germline V gene data show CDR1 as SGHVS and CDR2 as FQNEAQ. The CDR3 loop reads CASSLLRRDSGYTF. The CDR3 nucleotides read TGTGCCAGCAGCTTACTCCGTAGGGACTCAGGCTACACCTTC.

This CDR3 reads CASSSGRNTGELFF. DNA for the CDR3: TGTGCCAGCAGCTCCGGGAGGAACACCGGGGAGCTGTTTTTT. The J gene is TRBJ2-2, the V gene TRBV11-2; tentatively, D is TRBD2 (6 bases). The CDR3 is 14 amino acids. Trimming removed 4 bases at V and 1 base at J, with 7 bases between. Germline loops: CDR1 SGHAT, CDR2 FQNNGV.

A remark on this clone: This sample includes further DNA sequences coding for the same CDR3. The chain uses TRBV6-5 and TRBJ2-5; TRBD2 is a possible D gene (5 bases). The germline V gene encodes CDR1 MNHEY and CDR2 SVGAGI. CDR3 length: 12 residues. The ends were cut back, 5 bases at V and 5 bases at J, with 9 bases in the middle. The CDR3 DNA follows: TGTGCCAGCAGTCGGCCGGGGGAGACCCAGTACTTC. Amino acid sequence: CASSRPGETQYF.

The sample holds one count of this clone. V gene TRBV6-5 combines with J gene TRBJ2-1, with 8 bases matching TRBD2. CDR1 and CDR2 from the germline V gene are MNHEY and SVGAGI. Losses at the gene ends were 7 bases for V and 6 bases for J; bases not matched to a gene: 11. This CDR3 region has 15 residues. The CDR3 coding sequence is TGTGCCAGCACCCCAGGACTCGGGAGGGCCAATGAGCAGTTCTTC. This codes for CASTPGLGRANEQFF.

The chain links TRBV5-1 to TRBJ1-4, with D maybe TRBD1 (6 bases). CDR3 size: 15 residues. Deletions cut 2 bases from V and 5 bases from J, with 13 bases between. CDR1 is SGHRS, CDR2 YFSETQ, per germline. CDR3 in amino acids: CASSLTGYLNEKLFF. CDR3 bases: TGCGCCAGCAGCTTAACAGGGTACCTAAATGAAAAACTGTTTTTT.

The gene calls are TRBV2 and TRBJ1-4; 8 bases line up with TRBD1. Per the germline V gene, CDR1 is SNHLY and CDR2 is FYNNEI. With V trimmed by 0 bases and J by 5 bases, 2 bases remained unmatched. The CDR3 totals 15 residues. This CDR3 reads CASSEATGENEKLFF. CDR3 DNA: TGTGCCAGCAGTGAAGCGACAGGGGAGAATGAAAAACTGTTTTTT.

This clone has just one count. This chain uses TRBV5-4 with TRBJ2-7; D call uncertain. V lost 3 bases and J 5 bases, leaving 12 bases between the germline ends. CDR1 and CDR2 from the germline V gene are SGHNT and YYREEE (reference sequence). The CDR3 is made up of 13 amino acids. The CDR3 is CASSSTYVNEQYF. CDR3 nucleotides: TGTGCCAGCAGCTCTACATACGTTAACGAGCAGTACTTC.

Of note for this clone: This same CDR3 is encoded by further DNA sequences in the sample. The rearrangement links TRBV5-1 to TRBJ2-7, with 7 bases identical to TRBD2. Germline CDR1 reads SGHRS; CDR2 reads YFSETQ. After removal of 0 bases from V and 0 bases from J, the junction contained 3 bases not matched to a gene. The CDR3 has 15 residues. The CDR3 nucleotides are TGCGCCAGCAGCTTGGCCGGGGGGAGCTCCTACGAGCAGTACTTC. Amino acid sequence: CASSLAGGSSYEQYF. Complete variable domain (other parts from reference TRBV5-1 and TRBJ2-7): KAGVTQTPRYLIKTRGQQVTLSCSPISGHRSVSWYQQTPGQGLQFLFEYFSETQRNKGNFPGRFSGRQFSNSRSEMNVSTLELGDSALYLCASSLAGGSSYEQYFGPGTRLTVT.

V usage is TRBV5-5 and J usage is TRBJ1-3; D call uncertain. Germline values: CDR1 SGHKS, CDR2 YYEKEE (reference sequence). CDR3 length: 12 residues. V lost 3 bases and J lost 4, with 5 bases in between. The CDR3 DNA reads as TGTGCCAGCAGCTGGCCAGGAAACACCATATATTTT. Protein sequence: CASSWPGNTIYF.

The chain recombines TRBV5-1 with TRBJ2-3, with D perhaps assigned TRBD1 or TRBD2 (6 bases each). This CDR3 is 16 amino acids long. Germline-derived CDR1 and CDR2 are SGHRS and YFSETQ. The ends were cut back, 3 bases at V and 4 bases at J, with 18 bases in the middle. The CDR3 reads CASSSPGGVGPDTQYF. The CDR3 nucleotides read TGCGCCAGCAGCTCTCCCGGGGGCGTGGGACCAGATACGCAGTATTTT.

The chain couples TRBV27 to TRBJ2-3; 11 bases fit TRBD2. CDR1 and CDR2 from the germline V gene are MNHEY and SMNVEV (reference sequence). Trimming took 7 bases from V and 4 from J; bases not matched to a gene: 10. The CDR3 covers 16 residues. CDR3 nucleotide sequence: TGTGCCAGCACCCCGTTAGCGGGAGGGCCCCCAGATACGCAGTATTTT. Its protein product is CASTPLAGGPPDTQYF.

Remarks on this clone: The germline gene is not matched at one end of the junction; a read error may be the cause. V and J are TRBV6-1 and TRBJ1-1; D not resolved. The CDR3 sequence is 14 residues long. Germline V gene sequence: CDR1 MNHNS, CDR2 SASEGT. CDR3 protein: CASSEAGGSTEAFF. For the CDR3, the DNA is TGTGCCAGCAGCGAAGCGGGAGGGAGCACTGAAGCTTTCTTT.

V usage is TRBV2 and J usage is TRBJ1-2; a possible D gene is TRBD1 (6 bases). The germline gives CDR1 SNHLY, CDR2 FYNNEI. This CDR3 is built from 16 residues. Trimming took 1 base from V and 5 from J, leaving 17 bases between them. The CDR3 coding sequence is TGTGCCAGCAGTGAAGACAAGACGACAGGCATTTATGGCTACACCTTC. Its translation: CASSEDKTTGIYGYTF.

The genes are TRBV15 and TRBJ1-2; D is possibly TRBD1 (6 bases). The germline V gene has CDR1 LNHNV and CDR2 YYDKDF (reference sequence). V was pared by 3 bases and J by 4 bases, with 15 bases between. The CDR3 loop spans 15 amino acids. CDR3 residues: CATSRPSGEGYGYTF. The DNA of the CDR3 is TGTGCCACCAGCAGGCCCTCAGGGGAGGGCTATGGCTACACCTTC.

The J gene is TRBJ2-4, the V gene TRBV2, with D maybe TRBD2 (5 bases). The CDR3 runs 19 residues. Trimming pared 0 bases from V and 0 bases from J, leaving 18 bases between. Germline loops: CDR1 SNHLY, CDR2 FYNNEI. As DNA, the CDR3 is TGTGCCAGCAGTGAAGCGGATTGGCGTGGACTGCTAGCCAAAAACATTCAGTACTTC. It yields the protein CASSEADWRGLLAKNIQYF.

The chain combines TRBV5-6 with TRBJ2-7; perhaps TRBD2 as D (5 bases). This CDR3 contains 12 residues. Germline CDR1 SGHDT, CDR2 YYEEEE. V was clipped by 4 bases and J by 2 bases, with 7 bases between them. The CDR3 region is CASSRGPYEQYF. The CDR3 DNA reads TGTGCCAGCAGCCGAGGGCCCTACGAGCAGTACTTC. The full variable domain, rest sourced from reference TRBV5-6 and TRBJ2-7, is DAGVTQSPTHLIKTRGQQVTLRCSPKSGHDTVSWYQQALGQGPQFIFQYYEEEERQRGNFPDRFSGHQFPNYSSELNVNALLLGDSALYLCASSRGPYEQYFGPGTRLTVT.

The V and J genes are TRBV5-1 and TRBJ2-6, with D possibly matching TRBD1 (6 bases). The CDR3 totals 16 residues. The V and J ends lost 4 bases and 1 base respectively, with 12 bases between them. Germline V gene lookup returns CDR1 SGHRS and CDR2 YFSETQ. CDR3 sequence (DNA): TGCGCCAGCAGCGTCTCAGGGGTTTCTGGGGCCAACGTCCTGACTTTC. It is translated as CASSVSGVSGANVLTF.

This chain links TRBV29-1 with TRBJ1-1, with a possible D match to TRBD1 (6 bases). With 4 bases removed from V and 8 bases from J, the gap between germline ends came to 17 bases. This CDR3 has 13 residues. Germline V gene lookup returns CDR1 SQVTM and CDR2 ANQGSEA. The CDR3 region has the DNA TGCAGCGTTGGGGGGCGAAGTTATGACGAAGCTTTCTTT. It codes for CSVGGRSYDEAFF.

This sequence joins TRBV5-1 and TRBJ1-3, with D uncertain. The CDR3 is made up of 11 amino acids. With 3 bases removed from V and 9 bases from J, the gap between germline ends came to 7 bases. Germline V gene lookup returns CDR1 SGHRS and CDR2 YFSETQ. This chain's CDR3 is CASSSEFTIYF. The CDR3 bases are TGCGCCAGCAGCTCTGAGTTCACCATATATTTT. Drawing the rest from reference TRBV5-1 and TRBJ1-3, the complete variable domain is KAGVTQTPRYLIKTRGQQVTLSCSPISGHRSVSWYQQTPGQGLQFLFEYFSETQRNKGNFPGRFSGRQFSNSRSEMNVSTLELGDSALYLCASSSEFTIYFGEGSWLTVV.

The chain carries TRBV7-8 and TRBJ2-2; 9 nucleotides agree with TRBD1. The length of the CDR3 is 13 residues. Germline CDR1 reads SGHVS; CDR2 reads FQNEAQ. The J segment lost 5 bases and the V segment lost 8 bases, leaving 3 bases of the junction unmatched. In DNA form, the CDR3 reads TGTGCCAGCCGGGACAGGGTTACCGGGGAGCTGTTTTTT. This translates into CASRDRVTGELFF.

The chain employs TRBV18 and TRBJ2-1; D not certain. This CDR3 is 16 amino acids long. Germline CDR1 and CDR2: KGHSH and LQKENI. V lost 2 bases, J lost 1 base, and 12 bases lay in between. In DNA form, the CDR3 reads TGTGCCAGCTCACCATTCACGCCAGGTTCCTACAATGAGCAGTTCTTC. It translates to CASSPFTPGSYNEQFF.

Here the CDR3 reads CASSTGIGTEAFF. The CDR3 DNA follows: TGTGCCAGTTCCACAGGGATCGGCACTGAAGCTTTCTTT. The V gene is TRBV19, the J gene TRBJ1-1, with TRBD1 as a possible D gene (6 bases). Germline loops: CDR1 LNHDA, CDR2 SQIVND (reference sequence). V shed 8 bases and J shed 4 bases, with 14 bases lying between them. The CDR3 sequence is 13 residues long.

The chain combines TRBV4-2 with TRBJ2-7; D is possibly TRBD1 (6 bases). V dropped 1 base and J dropped 0 bases, with 10 bases sitting between them. Germline CDR1 reads LGHNA; CDR2 reads YNFKEQ. The CDR3 sequence is 15 residues long. As DNA, the CDR3 is TGTGCCAGCAGCCAAGGCGACAGGAGCTCCTACGAGCAGTACTTC. Protein: CASSQGDRSSYEQYF.